This T cell receptor beta chain is from a study of OX40 agonist ivuxolimab in advanced cancers. TCRdb's copy holds only in-frame clones and misses some; the assay was immunoSEQ multiplex PCR. The table lists tens of thousands of clones, 80% to 85% of them singletons. CDR3 length: 18 residues. The V end was cut by 5 bases, the J end by 0 bases, with 17 bases between. Germline CDR1 LNHDA, CDR2 SQIVND (reference sequence). The clonotype was recovered from an adult with an advanced solid tumor such as melanoma, head and neck, liver or kidney cancer. V and J are TRBV19 and TRBJ2-6; possibly TRBD2 for D (6 bases). Sequencing was performed on CD4+ or CD8+ T cells sorted from blood, taken in a trial of the OX40 agonist ivuxolimab. The CDR3 reads CASSPGLPLHSGANVLTF. The CDR3 coding sequence is TGTGCCAGTAGTCCGGGACTTCCGTTACACTCTGGGGCCAACGTCCTGACTTTC.